This is a list of T cell receptor beta chains from one sample in a study of PD-1 blockade in classical Hodgkin lymphoma. Measured with immunoSEQ multiplex PCR; TCRdb has only the in-frame clones, and not every one. The data contain around 2,600 clones, over 60% of them singletons. The sample in question was CD8+ T cells from blood, obtained before the fourth cycle of nivolumab. All receptors derive from a human donor with classical Hodgkin lymphoma. Both conserved end residues are part of each CDR3. D genes are given only for firm matches. Size tells how often a clone was seen (once, few, many) or the class of an expanded clone, and some rows leave it out.

>-|TRBD2|17|TRBJ2-3|TRBV4-2
CASRSSIAGASTDTQYF
TGTGCCAGCAGATCATCAATAGCGGGAGCTAGCACAGATACGCAGTATTTT
>-|-|15|TRBJ2-5|TRBV28
CASSPSRRTKETQYF
TGTGCCAGCAGTCCCTCGAGGAGGACGAAAGAGACCCAGTACTTC
>few|-|13|TRBJ1-2|TRBV2
CASGTPGGYGYTF
TGTGCCAGCGGGACTCCTGGCGGGTATGGCTACACCTTC
>-|-|13|TRBJ2-5|TRBV5-3
CASSYRPGETQYF
TGTGCCAGCAGCTACCGTCCGGGAGAGACCCAGTACTTC
>few|TRBD1|16|TRBJ1-4|TRBV7-2
CASSGQGATLEEKLFF
TGTGCCAGCAGCGGACAGGGGGCGACCCTGGAAGAAAAACTGTTTTTT
>few|TRBD1|12|TRBJ1-2|TRBV5-4
CASSIGDSRYTF
TGTGCCAGCAGCATAGGGGACAGCAGATACACCTTC
>-|-|15|TRBJ1-5|TRBV19
CASSISFYSNQPQHF
TGTGCCAGTAGTATCTCTTTCTATAGCAATCAGCCCCAGCATTTT
>-|-|19|TRBJ1-2|TRBV28
CASSPSLWANPPGDYGYTF
TGTGCCAGCAGTCCGTCGTTGTGGGCAAACCCCCCAGGGGACTATGGCTACACCTTC
>-|-|14|TRBJ1-1|TRBV6-4
CASSYWGEKAEAFF
TGTGCCAGCAGTTACTGGGGGGAAAAAGCTGAAGCTTTCTTT
>-|-|14|TRBJ2-3|TRBV6-4
CASSDGGSTDTQYF
TGTGCCAGCAGTGACGGTGGGAGCACAGATACGCAGTATTTT
>-|-|15|TRBJ2-2|TRBV6-5
CASSYSKRGTGELFF
TGTGCCAGCAGTTACTCGAAAAGAGGGACCGGGGAGCTGTTTTTT
>-|TRBD1|13|TRBJ1-1|TRBV19
CASSWGQNPEAFF
TGTGCCAGTAGCTGGGGACAGAATCCTGAAGCTTTCTTT
>-|TRBD1|13|TRBJ1-1|TRBV7-1
CASSPGGVTEAFF
TGTGCCAGCAGCCCAGGGGGGGTCACTGAAGCTTTCTTT
>few|-|13|TRBJ2-1|TRBV5-5
CASSLDSYNEQFF
TGTGCCAGCAGCTTAGACAGCTACAATGAGCAGTTCTTC
>-|-|12|TRBJ2-1|TRBV6-5
CASITGSNEQFF
TGTGCCAGCATTACAGGGAGCAATGAGCAGTTCTTC
>once|-|16|TRBJ1-2|TRBV4-1
CAATTSNMNMVEGYTF
TGCGCCGCAACGACCTCCAACATGAATATGGTGGAAGGCTACACCTTC
>once|-|14|TRBJ1-5|TRBV6-5
CASSENYSNQPQHF
TGTGCCAGCAGTGAGAACTATAGCAATCAGCCCCAGCATTTT
>-|-|16|TRBJ1-2|TRBV7-9
CASSLDRQFTNYGYTF
TGTGCCAGCAGCTTAGATCGTCAGTTCACTAACTATGGCTACACCTTC
>-|-|15|TRBJ2-3|TRBV9
CASSGRGTGSDTQYF
TGTGCCAGCAGCGGGCGAGGTACAGGTTCTGATACGCAGTATTTT
>-|-|15|TRBJ1-6|TRBV9
CASSEEGQRNSPLHF
TGTGCCAGCAGCGAAGAAGGACAGCGAAATTCACCCCTCCACTTT
>-|-|15|TRBJ2-7|TRBV27
CASSLLAGSTYEQYF
TGTGCCAGCAGTTTACTGGCAGGTTCAACCTACGAGCAGTACTTC
>medium-sized|-|11|TRBJ2-7|TRBV6-6
CATISGAEQYF
TGTGCCACCATCTCAGGGGCAGAGCAGTACTTC
>-|TRBD1|17|TRBJ1-5|TRBV7-6
CASSLGTGPYSNQPQHF
TGTGCCAGCAGCCTCGGGACAGGGCCCTATAGCAATCAGCCCCAGCATTTT
>few|-|12|TRBJ2-3|TRBV28
CASTPPRGTQYF
TGTGCCAGCACCCCCCCTAGGGGCACGCAGTATTTT
>-|-|14|TRBJ2-3|TRBV11-3
CASSVGGSTDTQYF
TGTGCCAGCAGCGTAGGAGGCAGCACAGATACGCAGTATTTT
>-|-|13|TRBJ1-2|TRBV5-6
CASSFIGNYGYTF
TGTGCCAGCAGCTTCATCGGAAACTATGGCTACACCTTC
>-|TRBD1|13|TRBJ2-1|TRBV5-1
CASSATGEDEQFF
TGCGCCAGCAGCGCGACAGGGGAGGATGAGCAGTTCTTC
>-|TRBD1|12|TRBJ2-1|TRBV11-2
CATRTGNNEQFF
TGTGCCACCCGGACAGGGAACAATGAGCAGTTCTTC
>-|TRBD2|15|TRBJ2-1|TRBV11-3
CASSPRRGGLNEQFF
TGTGCCAGCAGCCCCAGACGGGGGGGCCTAAATGAGCAGTTCTTC
>-|-|13|TRBJ1-1|TRBV19
CASSLGSNTEAFF
TGTGCCAGTAGTCTGGGCTCGAACACTGAAGCTTTCTTT
>few|-|15|TRBJ1-2|TRBV4-1
CASSQDTGRAYGYTF
TGCGCCAGCAGCCAAGATACCGGGCGGGCCTATGGCTACACCTTC
>once|TRBD1|16|TRBJ1-1|TRBV11-2
CASSPHRGVGDTEAFF
TGTGCCAGCAGCCCTCACAGGGGGGTAGGAGACACTGAAGCTTTCTTT
>few|-|11|TRBJ2-7|TRBV6-5
CATLGGHEQYF
TGTGCCACACTGGGGGGGCATGAGCAGTACTTC
>-|-|16|TRBJ1-1|TRBV9
CASSVGGGGVGTEAFF
TGTGCCAGCAGCGTAGGAGGGGGGGGAGTAGGGACTGAAGCTTTCTTT
>few|TRBD1|14|TRBJ1-2|TRBV4-3
CASSRDRGTYGYTF
TGCGCCAGCAGTCGGGACAGGGGGACCTATGGCTACACCTTC
>medium-sized|-|15|TRBJ2-5|TRBV28
CASSFSRVERETQYF
TGTGCCAGCAGTTTTAGCAGGGTAGAGAGGGAGACCCAGTACTTC
>-|TRBD2|18|TRBJ2-1|TRBV10-3
CAISERGRTSGGYNEQFF
TGTGCCATCAGTGAGAGGGGGAGGACTAGCGGGGGCTACAATGAGCAGTTCTTC
>-|TRBD1|13|TRBJ1-4|TRBV5-1
CASKTGNNEKLFF
TGCGCCAGCAAGACAGGGAATAATGAAAAACTGTTTTTT
>-|-|15|TRBJ1-6|TRBV7-9
CASSAPGGPNSPLHF
TGTGCCAGCAGCGCCCCTGGGGGGCCTAATTCACCCCTCCACTTT
>-|-|15|TRBJ2-2|TRBV5-4
CASSLGGVRTGELFF
TGTGCCAGCAGCTTAGGAGGGGTCCGCACCGGGGAGCTGTTTTTT
>-|TRBD2|16|TRBJ2-5|TRBV5-6
CASSFYRGGLAETQYF
TGTGCCAGCAGCTTTTATCGGGGGGGCCTGGCGGAGACCCAGTACTTC
>-|TRBD1|14|TRBJ2-7|TRBV27
CASSVGQGSYEQYF
TGTGCCAGCAGTGTTGGACAGGGGAGCTACGAGCAGTACTTC
>-|-|16|TRBJ2-5|TRBV7-9
CASSLVARRGGKTQYF
TGTGCCAGCAGCTTAGTGGCCCGTAGGGGGGGAAAGACCCAGTACTTC
>few|TRBD2|15|TRBJ2-1|TRBV27
CASSFASGVYNEQFF
TGTGCCAGCAGTTTCGCTAGCGGGGTATACAATGAGCAGTTCTTC
>-|TRBD1|19|TRBJ2-6|TRBV4-3
CASSQAGDRLYSGANVLTF
TGCGCCAGCAGCCAAGCTGGGGACAGACTGTACTCTGGGGCCAACGTCCTGACTTTC
>-|-|13|TRBJ1-3|TRBV5-5
CASSFESGNTIYF
TGTGCCAGCAGCTTCGAGTCTGGAAACACCATATATTTT
>few|TRBD1|16|TRBJ1-4|TRBV4-2
CASSALWDSINEKLFF
TGTGCCAGCAGCGCCCTTTGGGACAGCATTAATGAAAAACTGTTTTTT
>-|-|17|TRBJ2-1|TRBV7-9
CASSFPTGQLSSDEQFF
TGTGCCAGCAGCTTCCCTACAGGACAACTCAGCAGCGATGAGCAGTTCTTC